This is a list of T cell receptor beta chains from one sample in a study of early T cells in non-severe SARS-CoV-2 infection. TCRdb redid the calling of the 5' RACE reads with MiXCR, one entry per CDR3 protein. The sample has around 26,000 distinct CDR3 sequences, approximately 4.4% seen once. Sequenced material: whole blood. These receptors originate from an adult who was a healthcare worker with PCR-confirmed SARS-CoV-2 infection or an uninfected control (not recorded which). CDR3s include the opening cysteine and the closing phenylalanine or tryptophan. Fields, in order: D gene, clone size, V gene, J gene, CDR3 length, CDR3 DNA, CDR3 protein. A D gene is named only where the DNA matches it firmly. Clone size is not always given. Where it is, it says once, few, many or a class for expanded clones.

TRBD2	many	TRBV6-1	TRBJ2-1	16	TGTGCCAGCAGTGGGTCGGGACTAGCGGGTTACAATGAGCAGTTCTTC	CASSGSGLAGYNEQFF
-	-	TRBV10-3	TRBJ2-5	15	TGTGCCATCAGTGAGTCGGACAGCCACCAAGAGACCCAGTACTTC	CAISESDSHQETQYF
-	many	TRBV3-1	TRBJ1-2	13	TGTGCCAGCAGTCCGCGGGGCACCTATGGCTACACCTTC	CASSPRGTYGYTF
-	many	TRBV11-1	TRBJ2-2	14	TGTGCCAGCAGCCTTGGACTGAACACCGGGGAGCTGTTTTTT	CASSLGLNTGELFF
TRBD1	many	TRBV7-9	TRBJ2-3	13	TGTGCCAGTAGGGACAGGCGCACAGATACGCAGTATTTT	CASRDRRTDTQYF
-	many	TRBV24-1	TRBJ2-3	14	TGTGCCACCAGTTTATTCGGCGGGACGGATACGCAGTATTTT	CATSLFGGTDTQYF
-	many	TRBV3-1	TRBJ1-5	12	TGTGCCACCAGCACGGGGAACCAGCCCCAGCATTTT	CATSTGNQPQHF
-	many	TRBV2	TRBJ1-1	13	TGTGCCAACCAGTCGACGTTGAACACTGAAGCTTTCTTT	CANQSTLNTEAFF
-	many	TRBV15	TRBJ1-5	14	TGTGCCACCAGTAAAGACAGGATCAATCAGCCCCAGCATTTT	CATSKDRINQPQHF
-	-	TRBV14	TRBJ1-2	13	TGTGCCAGCAGCCAACAGGCTAACCATGGCTACACCTTC	CASSQQANHGYTF
TRBD1	many	TRBV19	TRBJ1-2	11	TGTGCCAGTGGGCAGGGGGATGGCTACACCTTC	CASGQGDGYTF
-	few	TRBV6-5	TRBJ1-1	15	TGTGCCAGCAGTTTTCGGACGTACGGGGACACTGAAGCTTTCTTT	CASSFRTYGDTEAFF
-	many	TRBV20-1	TRBJ2-1	15	TGCAGTGCTAGAGAGGGGGCGAGCTCCTACAATGAGCAGTTCTTC	CSAREGASSYNEQFF
-	many	TRBV30	TRBJ1-4	14	TGTGCCTGGAAGATTAGTCAGGGAGCGGTAAAACTGTTTTTT	CAWKISQGAVKLFF
-	few	TRBV7-2	TRBJ1-3	15	TGTGCCAGCAGCTTAGTCCAGGCTTCCGGAAACACCATATATTTT	CASSLVQASGNTIYF
-	many	TRBV29-1	TRBJ2-2	10	TGCAGCGTGTACACCGGGGAGCTGTTTTTT	CSVYTGELFF
-	few	TRBV21-1	TRBJ2-5	13	TGTGCCAGCAGAAGGAGGCCACAAGAGACCCAGTACTTC	CASRRRPQETQYF
TRBD2	-	TRBV30	TRBJ2-1	15	TGTGCCTGGAGTCGTCTAGCGGAATACTACAATGAGCAGTTCTTC	CAWSRLAEYYNEQFF
TRBD2	few	TRBV4-2	TRBJ2-6	18	TGTGCCAGCAGCCGGACTAGCGGGAGGAACTCTGGGGCCAACGTCCTGACTTTC	CASSRTSGRNSGANVLTF
-	few	TRBV10-2	TRBJ2-1	15	TGCGCCAGCAGTGGCGTGGGAGACGCGTACAATGAGCAGTTCTTC	CASSGVGDAYNEQFF
-	few	TRBV30	TRBJ1-2	12	TGTGCCTGGAGTGCGGCTGGGAACGGGTGCACCTTC	CAWSAAGNGCTF
TRBD1	few	TRBV28	TRBJ2-7	15	TGTGCCAGCAGCCTTGAGGGACAGCCTCCGTACGAGCAGTACTTC	CASSLEGQPPYEQYF
TRBD1	many	TRBV2	TRBJ2-1	15	TGTGCCAGCAGGAGGACAGGGCCCTCCTACAATGAGCAGTTCTTC	CASRRTGPSYNEQFF
-	-	TRBV9	TRBJ2-5	17	TGTGCCAGCAGCCCCTCGTCAGGGCCTCGAAGGACGGAGACCCAGTACTTC	CASSPSSGPRRTETQYF
TRBD1	many	TRBV6-1	TRBJ2-3	15	TGTGCCAGCAATCGGGACAGGGGTACGGTGGATACGCAGTATTTT	CASNRDRGTVDTQYF
TRBD1	few	TRBV7-9	TRBJ1-1	16	TGTGCCAGCAGCCCCCCTGGGACAGGATCAAACACTGAAGCTTTCTTT	CASSPPGTGSNTEAFF
-	-	TRBV2	TRBJ2-7	11	TGTGCCACCAGTTACAGTTACGAGCAGTACTTC	CATSYSYEQYF
TRBD1	many	TRBV19	TRBJ1-2	15	TGTGCCAGTAGTTCCGGTCCAGGGGGCAAGTATGGCTACACCTTC	CASSSGPGGKYGYTF
-	many	TRBV3-1	TRBJ1-3	13	TGTGCCAGCAGCCAAGCAGTCACCGGGACCATATATTTT	CASSQAVTGTIYF
-	-	TRBV2	TRBJ1-5	14	TGTGCCAGCAGTGAACAGGGTATTAATCAGCCCCAGCATTTT	CASSEQGINQPQHF
-	few	TRBV5-6	TRBJ2-1	17	TGTGCCAGCAGCTCCCCCGGGCTAGCGAATACCTACAATGAGCAGTTCTTC	CASSSPGLANTYNEQFF
TRBD2	many	TRBV7-2	TRBJ2-1	15	TGTGCCAGCAGCTTATTATTAGCGGGGCGCAATGAGCAGTTCTTC	CASSLLLAGRNEQFF
TRBD1	-	TRBV6-1	TRBJ2-1	17	TGTGCCTTCACCACGAAAACGTTAAGGACAGGGCATGGTGAGCAGTTCTTC	CAFTTKTLRTGHGEQFF
-	many	TRBV7-2	TRBJ1-6	17	TGTGCCAGCAGCTTATACCTCCCAGGAGCGGATAATTCACCCCTCCACTTT	CASSLYLPGADNSPLHF
-	many	TRBV29-1	TRBJ1-1	12	TGCAGCGTTGGAAGACAGACGGCGCGGGCTTTCTTT	CSVGRQTARAFF
-	-	TRBV19	TRBJ2-7	14	TGTGCCAGTAGTATAGCTCCGAGCTCCTACGAGCAGTACTTC	CASSIAPSSYEQYF
-	-	TRBV7-3	TRBJ2-3	15	TGTGCCAGCAGCTACACAGGGTCCGCGATGGATACGCAGTATTTT	CASSYTGSAMDTQYF
-	-	TRBV5-1	TRBJ1-4	15	TGCGCCAGCAGCTCGTTTTGGGGGTTTAATGAAAAACTGTTTTTT	CASSSFWGFNEKLFF
-	many	TRBV5-1	TRBJ1-5	14	TGCGCCAGCAGCTTTAACGGGTTTGATCAGCCCCAGCATTTT	CASSFNGFDQPQHF
TRBD1	-	TRBV11-3	TRBJ2-2	16	TGTGCCAGCAGCCAAGCTCGGACAGGGGGAATCGGGGAGCTGTTTTTT	CASSQARTGGIGELFF
-	many	TRBV20-1	TRBJ2-7	14	TGCAGTGCTAGAGGCGACAATGCAGACTACGAGCAGTACTTC	CSARGDNADYEQYF
TRBD2	many	TRBV6-5	TRBJ2-3	15	TGTGCCAGCAGTTACTCGGCAGGGAGGGCAGATACGCAGTATTTT	CASSYSAGRADTQYF
-	few	TRBV5-1	TRBJ1-5	13	TGCGCCAGCAGCTTTTTGGGGGATCAGCCCCAGCATTTT	CASSFLGDQPQHF
TRBD1	many	TRBV20-1	TRBJ1-3	12	TGCAGTGCCCCGGGACAGGGATACACCATATATTTT	CSAPGQGYTIYF
-	-	TRBV20-1	TRBJ1-2	12	TGCGGTGCTCCGATCACAGCGTATGGCTACACCTTC	CGAPITAYGYTF
-	many	TRBV5-1	TRBJ1-5	15	TGCGCCAGCAGCTTGGGAACTCCTAGCAATCAGCCCCAGCATTTT	CASSLGTPSNQPQHF
TRBD2	medium-sized	TRBV20-1	TRBJ2-7	15	TGCAGTGCGACGGGACTAGCCATCGTTACCTACGAGCAGTACTTC	CSATGLAIVTYEQYF
-	many	TRBV6-1	TRBJ1-1	18	TGTGCCAGCAGTTTCCTACCCGGGGACGGAATATGGAACACTGAAGCTTTCTTT	CASSFLPGDGIWNTEAFF
TRBD2	few	TRBV10-3	TRBJ2-3	14	TGTGCCATCAGTGAACTAGCGGGGTCAAATACGCAGTATTTT	CAISELAGSNTQYF
-	many	TRBV2	TRBJ2-2	11	TGTGCCAGCGCTGGACGCGTCGGGCTGTTTTTT	CASAGRVGLFF
-	many	TRBV18	TRBJ2-1	15	TGTGCCAGCTCACCGGACAGTACGGTAGAAAATGAGCAGTTCTTC	CASSPDSTVENEQFF
-	many	TRBV6-4	TRBJ2-2	13	TGTGCCAGCGGTCTCGAAGTTGGCGGGGAGCTGTTTTTT	CASGLEVGGELFF
-	many	TRBV7-3	TRBJ1-5	13	TGTGCCAGCAGCTTAACAGGGAATCAGCCCCAGCATTTT	CASSLTGNQPQHF
-	many	TRBV7-3	TRBJ2-1	14	TGTGCCAGCAGCTCCTCACCCTCCTACAATGAGCAGTTCTTC	CASSSSPSYNEQFF